The 25 T cell receptor beta chains below all came from one sample that was sequenced in a study of T cells in Graves' hyperthyroidism and ophthalmopathy. From RNA transcripts, TCR beta CDR3 regions were amplified. In the first-round RT-PCR of the TCR CDR3, the HTBI primer set was used. TCRdb redid the calling of the multiplex PCR reads with MiXCR, one entry per CDR3 protein. Here the sample spans about 400,000 distinct CDR3 sequences, just under 15% being singletons. The sample consisted of blood. Receptor source: a woman aged 25 to 45 with Graves' hyperthyroidism.

The sample holds many counts of this clonotype. CDR3 residues: CASRNRGDYGYTF. The CDR3, as DNA: TGTGCCAGCAGAAACAGGGGCGACTATGGCTACACCTTC. The chain has TRBV27 and TRBJ1-2, with TRBD1 identical over 7 bases. Germline assignment: CDR1 MNHEY and CDR2 SMNVEV (reference sequence). V was pared by 6 bases and J by 3 bases, with 4 bases of the junction left unmatched. This CDR3 contains 13 residues.

The rearrangement joins TRBV28 to TRBJ2-5; the D call may be TRBD1 or TRBD2 (5 bases each). Germline CDR1 reads MDHEN; CDR2 reads SYDVKM. The CDR3 spans 14 residues. Trimming shortened V by 9 bases and J by 4 bases, and 18 bases separated the two germline ends. The CDR3, as DNA: TGTGCCAGTAGTATATCGAGGGGCGGAGAGACCCAGTACTTC. It codes for CASSISRGGETQYF.

The V call is TRBV28, the J call TRBJ1-1; D gene unclear. This CDR3 contains 13 residues. The germline CDR1 and CDR2 sequences are MDHEN and SYDVKM. Trimming shortened V by 5 bases and J by 7 bases, and 14 bases separated the two germline ends. The CDR3 region is CASSGVGRVEAFF. The CDR3, as DNA: TGTGCCAGCAGTGGGGTCGGGAGAGTTGAAGCTTTCTTT.

This clonotype was picked up a small number of times. This chain uses TRBV7-9 with TRBJ2-2; D is possibly TRBD1 (6 bases). Germline V lookup: CDR1 SEHNR, CDR2 FQNEAQ (reference sequence). The CDR3 has 15 residues. With 4 bases removed from V and 1 base from J, the gap between germline ends came to 10 bases. The chain's CDR3 is CASSSTGENTGELFF. The CDR3 nucleotides read TGTGCCAGCAGCTCGACAGGAGAGAACACCGGGGAGCTGTTTTTT.

This chain connects TRBV10-1 to TRBJ2-1; 14 bases align to TRBD2. After removal of 4 bases from V and 12 bases from J, the junction contained 17 bases not matched to a gene. Per germline, CDR1 WNHNN and CDR2 SYGVQD (reference sequence). The CDR3 has 18 residues. In DNA form, the CDR3 reads TGCGCCAGCAGTGCCGGGACTAGCGGGAGTTTTGTCGGTATCGGGCAGTTCTTC. As protein: CASSAGTSGSFVGIGQFF.

This rearrangement joins TRBV6-1 to TRBJ1-3; the match to TRBD1 covers 7 bases. This CDR3 region has 15 residues. The germline CDR1 and CDR2 sequences are MNHNS and SASEGT. The ends lost 6 bases at V and 0 bases at J; junction bases unmatched: 5. For the CDR3, the DNA is TGTGCCAGCAGGAAGGGACAGAGCTCTGGAAACACCATATATTTT. Protein product: CASRKGQSSGNTIYF.

This clonotype was observed many times. V is TRBV6-5 and J is TRBJ1-3; D is undetermined. V was cut by 0 bases and J by 0 bases, with 9 bases left in between. The CDR3 extends over 16 amino acids. Germline lookup yields CDR1 MNHEY and CDR2 SVGAGI. The CDR3 here is CASSYSGLSSGNTIYF. CDR3 coding DNA: TGTGCCAGCAGTTACTCGGGATTATCCTCTGGAAACACCATATATTTT.

The sample holds many counts of this clonotype. J is TRBJ1-1 and V is TRBV18, with no clear D. The germline V gene encodes CDR1 KGHSH and CDR2 LQKENI. The CDR3 is 14 amino acids. Trimming stripped 3 bases from V and 2 bases from J, with 10 bases between. As DNA, the CDR3 is TGTGCCAGCTCACCTCGGGAGATCAACACTGAAGCTTTCTTT. Translation: CASSPREINTEAFF.

This clonotype was seen only a few times. The chain couples TRBV29-1 to TRBJ2-2, with TRBD1 as a possible D gene (6 bases). V was clipped by 3 bases and J by 7 bases, with 18 bases between them. Germline loops: CDR1 SQVTM, CDR2 ANQGSEA. CDR3 size: 15 residues. The CDR3 sequence: CSVEETGTPIGELFF. The CDR3 region has the DNA TGCAGCGTTGAGGAAACCGGGACACCTATCGGGGAGCTGTTTTTT.

The chain has TRBV9 and TRBJ2-3; D ambiguous. This CDR3 is 15 amino acids long. Germline V gene data show CDR1 as SGDLS and CDR2 as YYNGEE. Trimming shortened V by 3 bases and J by 3 bases, and 14 bases separated the two germline ends. The CDR3: CASSATPARTDTQYF. The CDR3 DNA sequence: TGTGCCAGCAGCGCCACCCCGGCGAGGACAGATACGCAGTATTTT. Full variable domain (remainder filled in from reference TRBV9 and TRBJ2-3): DSGVTQTPKHLITATGQRVTLRCSPRSGDLSVYWYQQSLDQGLQFLIQYYNGEERAKGNILERFSAQQFPDLHSELNLSSLELGDSALYFCASSATPARTDTQYFGPGTRLTVL.

This clonotype was counted many times. V usage is TRBV5-1 and J usage is TRBJ1-2, with D possibly TRBD1 on 6 matching bases. Germline CDR1 reads SGHRS; CDR2 reads YFSETQ. The CDR3 covers 15 residues. Trimming took 2 bases from V and 0 from J, leaving 11 bases between them. DNA of the CDR3: TGCGCCAGCAGCTTCCCGGACAGAGCTAACTATGGCTACACCTTC. It specifies CASSFPDRANYGYTF.

This chain joins TRBV27 and TRBJ1-5; 7 bases agree with TRBD1. The CDR3 runs to 15 residues. V trimming: 6 bases; J trimming: 3 bases; junction bases outside the gene matches: 8. CDR1 is MNHEY and CDR2 is SMNVEV in the germline V gene (reference sequence). The CDR3 region has the DNA TGTGCCAGCAGCTCAGGGGGGGCGGCCAATCAGCCCCAGCATTTT. Protein sequence: CASSSGGAANQPQHF.

This clonotype was seen at least ten times. The J gene is TRBJ2-3, the V gene TRBV11-2; D may be TRBD2 (6 bases). The germline V gene encodes CDR1 SGHAT and CDR2 FQNNGV. The CDR3 loop spans 14 amino acids. V lost 4 bases, J lost 3 bases, and 11 bases lay in between. CDR3 nucleotide sequence: TGTGCCAGCAGCTCGGGACTGGTAACAGATACGCAGTATTTT. The encoded protein is CASSSGLVTDTQYF.

This clonotype was observed many times. This sequence joins TRBV27 and TRBJ2-1; 8 bases fit TRBD2. V shed 3 bases, J shed 6 bases, and the junction held 4 bases outside the gene matches. The CDR3 spans 14 residues. CDR1 is MNHEY and CDR2 is SMNVEV in the germline V gene (reference sequence). CDR3 residues: CASSFGLASNEQFF. For the CDR3, the DNA is TGTGCCAGCAGTTTCGGACTAGCTAGCAATGAGCAGTTCTTC.

The rearrangement joins TRBV20-1 to TRBJ2-1; TRBD2 matches at 10 bases. The CDR3 has 15 residues. V lost 6 bases, J lost 5 bases, and 10 bases stayed unmatched. From germline, CDR1 is DFQATT and CDR2 SNEGSKA (reference sequence). The CDR3 protein is CSAPTASGGDNEQFF. The CDR3 DNA sequence: TGCAGTGCCCCTACGGCTAGCGGGGGTGACAATGAGCAGTTCTTC.

This clonotype occurred many times. V is TRBV6-1 and J is TRBJ1-5; maybe TRBD1 (5 bases). Germline CDR1 and CDR2: MNHNS and SASEGT. CDR3 length: 15 amino acids. Trimming removed 7 bases from V and 0 bases from J, with 13 bases in between. The CDR3 DNA sequence: TGTGCCAGCACAAGGACGGGGGATAGCAATCAGCCCCAGCATTTT. Translated: CASTRTGDSNQPQHF.

This clonotype has only a few counts. The DNA for the CDR3 is TGTGCCAGCAGTGAACCGTGGGTCTCGTACCAAGAGACCCAGTACTTC. This translates into CASSEPWVSYQETQYF. The rearrangement links TRBV6-1 to TRBJ2-5; the D is unclear. Germline V CDR1 and CDR2: MNHNS, SASEGT. The V end lost 2 bases, the J end lost 0 bases, and 13 bases lay between the germline ends. There are 16 residues in the CDR3.

This clonotype was seen ten or more times. This chain connects TRBV24-1 to TRBJ1-1; D is uncertain. Trimming pared 4 bases from V and 4 bases from J, leaving 6 bases between. The V gene's germline CDR1 is KGHDR and CDR2 SFDVKD. The CDR3 covers 12 residues. In nucleotides, the CDR3 is TGTGCCACCAGTGAATATGGCACTGAAGCTTTCTTT. Protein: CATSEYGTEAFF.

Many counts were recorded for this clonotype. The genes are TRBV7-3 and TRBJ2-1; D is possibly TRBD1 or TRBD2 (5 bases each). V lost 6 bases and J lost 4, with 13 bases in between. The CDR3 is 14 amino acids. Germline V gene lookup returns CDR1 SGHTA and CDR2 FQGTGA. CDR3 protein: CASRVDSGYNEQFF. For the CDR3, the DNA is TGTGCCAGCAGAGTAGACAGCGGATACAATGAGCAGTTCTTC.

This clonotype was seen repeatedly, ten times or more. V and J are TRBV18 and TRBJ1-1; D gene ambiguous. The CDR3 is 14 residues long. Germline V gene sequence: CDR1 KGHSH, CDR2 LQKENI. Trimming removed 2 bases from V and 0 bases from J, with 7 bases in between. CDR3: CASSPEYVNTEAFF. The CDR3 nucleotides are TGTGCCAGCTCACCAGAGTATGTGAACACTGAAGCTTTCTTT.

The chain uses TRBV5-1 and TRBJ2-7; weak D call: TRBD2 (6 bases). V was pared by 4 bases and J by 6 bases, with 11 bases between. In germline, CDR1 is SGHRS, CDR2 YFSETQ. The CDR3 sequence is 12 residues long. The CDR3 region is CASSLGLSEQYF. Written as DNA, the CDR3 is TGCGCCAGCAGCCTGGGACTCTCCGAGCAGTACTTC.

This clonotype was recorded at least ten times. The gene calls are TRBV10-3 and TRBJ2-5; D is undetermined. V gave up 2 bases and J gave up 4 bases, with 8 bases separating them. Germline V gene sequence: CDR1 ENHRY, CDR2 SYGVKD. This CDR3 is built from 13 residues. The CDR3 protein is CAISETRIETQYF. The CDR3 DNA follows: TGTGCCATCAGTGAGACCAGGATAGAGACCCAGTACTTC.

The chain has TRBV19 and TRBJ2-2; the match to TRBD2 covers 7 bases. Germline-derived CDR1 and CDR2 are LNHDA and SQIVND (reference sequence). There are 15 residues in the CDR3. Germline trimming cut 3 bases from V and 4 bases from J; bases unmatched to any gene: 5. The CDR3 here is CASSMWDYTTGELFF. Written as DNA, the CDR3 is TGTGCCAGTAGTATGTGGGACTACACCACCGGGGAGCTGTTTTTT.

This clonotype was recorded at least ten times. The chain carries TRBV5-6 and TRBJ1-5; a possible D gene is TRBD1 (5 bases). Germline lookup yields CDR1 SGHDT and CDR2 YYEEEE. The CDR3 has 14 residues. The V end was cut by 0 bases, the J end by 6 bases, with 10 bases between. The CDR3 DNA reads TGTGCCAGCAGCTTGGAGGGGTCTCGTCAGCCCCAGCATTTT. Amino acids: CASSLEGSRQPQHF. The whole variable domain, remainder taken from reference TRBV5-6 and TRBJ1-5, is DAGVTQSPTHLIKTRGQQVTLRCSPKSGHDTVSWYQQALGQGPQFIFQYYEEEERQRGNFPDRFSGHQFPNYSSELNVNALLLGDSALYLCASSLEGSRQPQHFGDGTRLSIL.

This clonotype was observed a handful of times. This chain connects TRBV10-2 to TRBJ1-2; no reliable D call. CDR3 length: 14 amino acids. Germline lookup yields CDR1 WSHSY and CDR2 SAAADI. The V and J ends lost 2 bases and 3 bases respectively, with 10 bases between them. Written as DNA, the CDR3 is TGCGCCAGCAGTGAGATTGGGGTGTACTATGGCTACACCTTC. Residues: CASSEIGVYYGYTF.